This TCR beta chain was identified in a study of cytotoxic CD8 clonotypes in ibrutinib-treated CLL. For the study at large: Following a median 12 months of treatment, with a range of 6 to 36, response samples were taken. Each sample contained, on average, about 250,000 productive templates and tens of thousands of productive rearrangements. Overall study findings and caveats: Timing of sampling differed between sustained-remission and progressing patients. Clonality increased at ibrutinib response, then returned toward baseline at progression.

The trim removed 1 base at V and 6 bases at J, leaving 5 bases unmatched. The CDR3 spans 17 residues. Germline V gene lookup returns CDR1 MGHDK and CDR2 SYGVNS. As for this clone: Its antigen is undetermined.

Assay used: immunoSEQ multiplex PCR; TCRdb lists only in-frame clones, some missing. The sample has roughly 180,000 clones; about 80% are singletons. The sequenced sample was PBMCs, obtained after 24 months of ibrutinib treatment. The rearrangement joins TRBV25-1 to TRBJ2-1; TRBD2 agrees at 14 bases. The TCR was taken from a human donor with chronic lymphocytic leukemia. The CDR3 loop reads CASSELRLAGGPNEQFF. DNA of the CDR3: TGTGCCAGCAGTGAATTGAGACTAGCGGGAGGGCCCAATGAGCAGTTCTTC.